The following is a T cell receptor beta chain sequence with its context. The antigen is undetermined. Time point of the sample: week 5, during vaccination. The study gave 300 ug of mutant IDH1 20-mer peptide per vaccine dose, with topical imiquimod. New IDH1-mutant, ATRX-lost WHO grade 3 or 4 astrocytomas occurred in donors. The record originates from a study of a mutant IDH1 vaccine in newly diagnosed glioma. Produced via immunoSEQ multiplex PCR; TCRdb's table is partial and in-frame only. This table holds 40,000 to 65,000 clones, around 78% found once. In germline, CDR1 is LNHDA, CDR2 SQIVND (reference sequence). CDR3 length: 13 residues. The V end lost 8 bases, the J end lost 0 bases, and 10 bases lay between the germline ends.

This clonotype originated in a woman between 40 and 55 years old with glioma. The V and J genes are TRBV19 and TRBJ1-1, with D unclear. The specimen was PBMCs, collected from a glioma patient whose treatment included an IDH1 peptide vaccine. This chain's CDR3 is CASGSTVNTEAFF. The CDR3 nucleotides are TGTGCCAGTGGATCGACGGTGAACACTGAAGCTTTCTTT.